The clone carrying this TCR beta chain was seen many times. Its antigen is unknown. Patients between 18 and 65 years old had hyperthyroidism, newly diagnosed and lasting under 2 months. Fresh peripheral blood, 9.5 to 10 ml of it, supplied the PBMCs. The CDR3 spans 13 residues. From germline, CDR1 is LGHDT and CDR2 YNNKEL (reference sequence). V shed 5 bases and J 7 bases; nucleotides not matched to a gene: 6. These data belong to a study of T cells in Graves' hyperthyroidism and ophthalmopathy. Study in general: At the time of initial diagnosis and before any treatment, peripheral blood was collected. Regarding the study as a whole: In blood, most of the thyroid clonotypes expanded above 0.001 were also present.

TCR beta CDR3 sequences were amplified from RNA transcripts. An initial round of RT-PCR targeting the TCR CDR3 relied on the HTBI primer set. A single record per CDR3 protein comes from TCRdb applying MiXCR to the multiplex PCR reads. In the table there are under 700,000 distinct CDR3 sequences, 16% of which are singletons. The sequenced sample was blood. The rearrangement links TRBV3-1 to TRBJ1-2; 8 nucleotides align to TRBD1. The receptor was isolated from a woman younger than 30 with Graves' hyperthyroidism. The CDR3, as DNA: TGTGCCAGCAGCACACCAGGGGGCCGTGGCTACACCTTC. It translates to CASSTPGGRGYTF.